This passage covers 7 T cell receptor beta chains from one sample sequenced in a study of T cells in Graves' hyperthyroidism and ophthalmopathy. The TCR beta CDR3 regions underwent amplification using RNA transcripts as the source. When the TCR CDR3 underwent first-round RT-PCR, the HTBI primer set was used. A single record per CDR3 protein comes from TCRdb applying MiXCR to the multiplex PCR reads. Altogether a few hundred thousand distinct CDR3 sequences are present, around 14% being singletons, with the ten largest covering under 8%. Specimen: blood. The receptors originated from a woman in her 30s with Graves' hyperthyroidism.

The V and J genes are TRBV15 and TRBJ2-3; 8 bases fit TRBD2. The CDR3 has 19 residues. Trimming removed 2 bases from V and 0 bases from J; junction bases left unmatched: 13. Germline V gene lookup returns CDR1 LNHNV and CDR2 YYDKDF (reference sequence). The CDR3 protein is CATSRKIKLSGSSTDTQYF. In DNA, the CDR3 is TGTGCCACCAGCAGAAAAATAAAGCTAAGCGGGAGTAGCACAGATACGCAGTATTTT. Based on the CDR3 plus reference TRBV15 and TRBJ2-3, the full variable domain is DAMVIQNPRYQVTQFGKPVTLSCSQTLNHNVMYWYQQKSSQAPKLLFHYYDKDFNNEADTPDNFQSRRPNTSFCFLDIRSPGLGDTAMYLCATSRKIKLSGSSTDTQYFGPGTRLTVL.

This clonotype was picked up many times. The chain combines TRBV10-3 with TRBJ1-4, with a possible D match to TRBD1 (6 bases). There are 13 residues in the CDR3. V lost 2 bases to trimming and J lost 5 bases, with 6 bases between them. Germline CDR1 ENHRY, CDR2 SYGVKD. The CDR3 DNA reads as TGTGCCATCAGTGAGCAGGGGAATGAAAAACTGTTTTTT. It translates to CAISEQGNEKLFF.

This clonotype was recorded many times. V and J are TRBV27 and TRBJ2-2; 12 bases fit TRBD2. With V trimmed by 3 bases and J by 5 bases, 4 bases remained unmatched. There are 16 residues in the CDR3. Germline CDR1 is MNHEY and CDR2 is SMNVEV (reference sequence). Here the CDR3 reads CASSFQLAGGTGELFF. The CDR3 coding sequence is TGTGCCAGCAGTTTCCAGCTAGCGGGAGGGACCGGGGAGCTGTTTTTT.

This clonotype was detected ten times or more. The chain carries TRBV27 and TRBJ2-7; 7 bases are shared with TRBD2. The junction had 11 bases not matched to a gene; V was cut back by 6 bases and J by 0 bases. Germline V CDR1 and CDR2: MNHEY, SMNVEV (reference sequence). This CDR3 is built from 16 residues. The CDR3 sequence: CASSRGVGGSSYEQYF. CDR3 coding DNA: TGTGCCAGCAGCCGGGGTGTGGGGGGGAGCTCCTACGAGCAGTACTTC.

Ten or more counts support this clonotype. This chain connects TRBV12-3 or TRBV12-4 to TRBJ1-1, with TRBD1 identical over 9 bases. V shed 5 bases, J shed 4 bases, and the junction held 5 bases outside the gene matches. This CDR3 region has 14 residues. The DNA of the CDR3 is TGTGCCAGCAGTCCGGGACAGGGTATCACTGAAGCTTTCTTT. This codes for CASSPGQGITEAFF.

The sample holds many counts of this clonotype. The chain's CDR3 is CASSFTSGSSYEQYF. The CDR3 bases are TGTGCCAGCAGCTTTACTAGCGGTAGCTCCTACGAGCAGTACTTC. The rearrangement uses TRBV7-2 and TRBJ2-7, with 8 positions matching TRBD2. The CDR3 consists of 15 residues. V trimming: 3 bases; J trimming: 0 bases; junction bases outside the gene matches: 4. Germline CDR1 SGHTA, CDR2 FQGNSA.

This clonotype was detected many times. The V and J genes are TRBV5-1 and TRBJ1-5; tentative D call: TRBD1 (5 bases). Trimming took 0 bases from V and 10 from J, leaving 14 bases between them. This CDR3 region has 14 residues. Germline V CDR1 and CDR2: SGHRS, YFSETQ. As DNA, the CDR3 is TGCGCCAGCAGCTTGGGGGGGGTCCAAGGACCCCAGCATTTT. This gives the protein CASSLGGVQGPQHF.